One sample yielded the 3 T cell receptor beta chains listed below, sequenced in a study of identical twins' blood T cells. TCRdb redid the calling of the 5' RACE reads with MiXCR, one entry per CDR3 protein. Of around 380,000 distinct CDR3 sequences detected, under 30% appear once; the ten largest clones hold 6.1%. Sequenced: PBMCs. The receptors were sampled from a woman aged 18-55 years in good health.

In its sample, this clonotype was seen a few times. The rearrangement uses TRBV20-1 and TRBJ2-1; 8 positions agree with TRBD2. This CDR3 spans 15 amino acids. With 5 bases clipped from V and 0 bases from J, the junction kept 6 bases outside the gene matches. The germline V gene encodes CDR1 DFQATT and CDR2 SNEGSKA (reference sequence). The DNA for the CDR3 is TGCAGTGCTCAGCGGGGGCACTCCTCCTACAATGAGCAGTTCTTC. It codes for CSAQRGHSSYNEQFF.

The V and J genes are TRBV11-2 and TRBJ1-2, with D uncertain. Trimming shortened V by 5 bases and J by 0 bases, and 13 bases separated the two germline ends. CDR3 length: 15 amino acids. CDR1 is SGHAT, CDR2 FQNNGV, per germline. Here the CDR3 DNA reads TGTGCCAGCAGCCAAACGGGCAGAGCTAACTATGGCTACACCTTC. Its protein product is CASSQTGRANYGYTF.

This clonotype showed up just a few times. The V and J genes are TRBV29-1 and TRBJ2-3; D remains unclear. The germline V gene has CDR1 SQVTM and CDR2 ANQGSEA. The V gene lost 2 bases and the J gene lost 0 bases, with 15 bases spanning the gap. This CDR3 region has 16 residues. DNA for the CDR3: TGCAGCGTTGAAAATTCTGTAACATATAGCACAGATACGCAGTATTTT. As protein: CSVENSVTYSTDTQYF.